A selection of T cell receptor beta chains follows, all from one sample in a study of blood T cell repertoires in COVID-19. Produced via immunoSEQ multiplex PCR; TCRdb's table is partial and in-frame only. Seen here are about 120,000 clones, over 60% observed once, and the top ten hold 7.9%. The material sequenced was peripheral blood. The receptors shown here come from a human donor in a cohort sampled during active COVID-19. The CDR3 runs from the conserved cysteine through the conserved F or W. A D gene is named only where the DNA matches it firmly. Clone sizes are given selectively: once, few, many, or a class where the clone is expanded.

j_gene: TRBJ2-7
v_gene: TRBV10-3
abundance: -
d_gene: -
CDR3aa: CAISERDSFSYEQYF
CDR3nt: TGTGCCATCAGCGAGCGGGACAGCTTCTCCTACGAGCAGTACTTC

j_gene: TRBJ2-6
v_gene: TRBV19
abundance: once
d_gene: -
CDR3aa: CASSTQGSGANVLTF
CDR3nt: TGTGCCAGTAGTACACAAGGGAGTGGGGCCAACGTCCTGACTTTC

j_gene: TRBJ2-5
v_gene: TRBV5-1
abundance: -
d_gene: -
CDR3aa: CASSLRPRQVQETQYF
CDR3nt: TGCGCCAGCAGCCTCCGCCCGAGACAAGTCCAAGAGACCCAGTACTTC

j_gene: TRBJ1-2
v_gene: TRBV6-6
abundance: -
d_gene: -
CDR3aa: CASSPGDGYTF
CDR3nt: TGTGCCAGCAGCCCCGGGGATGGCTACACCTTC

j_gene: TRBJ1-5
v_gene: TRBV2
abundance: -
d_gene: -
CDR3aa: CASSETGLRQPQHF
CDR3nt: TGTGCCAGCAGTGAAACGGGGTTGCGACAGCCCCAGCATTTT

j_gene: TRBJ2-1
v_gene: TRBV3-1/TRBV3-2
abundance: once
d_gene: -
CDR3aa: CASSQGQAATNEQFF
CDR3nt: TGTGCCAGCAGCCAAGGACAGGCGGCAACTAATGAGCAGTTCTTC

j_gene: TRBJ1-2
v_gene: TRBV3-1/TRBV3-2
abundance: -
d_gene: TRBD1
CDR3aa: CASSQGLWTGSYGYTF
CDR3nt: TGTGCCAGCAGCCAAGGCCTTTGGACAGGGTCTTATGGCTACACCTTC

j_gene: TRBJ1-5
v_gene: TRBV5-6
abundance: -
d_gene: TRBD1
CDR3aa: CASSFLQGDQPQHF
CDR3nt: TGTGCCAGCAGCTTTCTCCAGGGGGATCAGCCCCAGCATTTT

j_gene: TRBJ1-1
v_gene: TRBV6-2/TRBV6-3
abundance: -
d_gene: -
CDR3aa: CASSYFQFEAFF
CDR3nt: TGTGCCAGCAGTTACTTCCAGTTTGAAGCTTTCTTT

j_gene: TRBJ1-4
v_gene: TRBV16
abundance: -
d_gene: -
CDR3aa: CASSNRDGDEKLFF
CDR3nt: TGTGCCAGCAGCAACAGGGACGGTGATGAAAAACTGTTTTTT

j_gene: TRBJ1-4
v_gene: TRBV6-1
abundance: -
d_gene: -
CDR3aa: CASSEVGGVNEKLFF
CDR3nt: TGTGCCAGCAGTGAAGTCGGGGGGGTTAACGAAAAACTGTTTTTT

j_gene: TRBJ1-2
v_gene: TRBV12-3/TRBV12-4
abundance: -
d_gene: -
CDR3aa: CASRLGHGDGYTF
CDR3nt: TGTGCCAGCAGGCTAGGACATGGGGATGGCTACACCTTC

j_gene: TRBJ1-2
v_gene: TRBV5-6
abundance: -
d_gene: TRBD1
CDR3aa: CASSIRGSYGYTF
CDR3nt: TGTGCCAGCAGCATCAGGGGGAGCTATGGCTACACCTTC

j_gene: TRBJ2-2
v_gene: TRBV13
abundance: -
d_gene: TRBD1
CDR3aa: CASSGRTGGTGELFF
CDR3nt: TGTGCCAGCAGCGGAAGGACAGGGGGGACCGGGGAGCTGTTTTTT

j_gene: TRBJ2-7
v_gene: TRBV7-9
abundance: -
d_gene: TRBD2
CDR3aa: CASSFMTSGTTEQYF
CDR3nt: TGTGCCAGCAGCTTCATGACTAGCGGGACCACGGAGCAGTACTTC

j_gene: TRBJ1-5
v_gene: TRBV7-9
abundance: -
d_gene: TRBD1
CDR3aa: CASSPGQAGQPQHF
CDR3nt: TGTGCCAGCAGCCCCGGACAGGCAGGTCAGCCCCAGCATTTT

j_gene: TRBJ2-7
v_gene: TRBV6-5
abundance: -
d_gene: TRBD1
CDR3aa: CASSYGWDRSSYEQYF
CDR3nt: TGTGCCAGCAGTTACGGGTGGGACAGGAGCTCCTACGAGCAGTACTTC

j_gene: TRBJ2-5
v_gene: TRBV5-1
abundance: once
d_gene: -
CDR3aa: CASSLSAGETQYF
CDR3nt: TGCGCCAGCAGCCTAAGTGCAGGGGAGACCCAGTACTTC

j_gene: TRBJ1-2
v_gene: TRBV5-1
abundance: -
d_gene: -
CDR3aa: CASSPKTANYGYTF
CDR3nt: TGCGCCAGCAGCCCGAAGACAGCTAACTATGGCTACACCTTC

j_gene: TRBJ2-7
v_gene: TRBV5-6
abundance: -
d_gene: TRBD1
CDR3aa: CASSLVDRTTYEQYF
CDR3nt: TGTGCCAGCAGCTTGGTGGACAGGACGACCTACGAGCAGTACTTC

j_gene: TRBJ2-7
v_gene: TRBV5-1
abundance: -
d_gene: -
CDR3aa: CASSPGASRGMSEQYF
CDR3nt: TGCGCCAGCAGCCCCGGGGCCTCGCGGGGTATGAGCGAGCAGTACTTC

j_gene: TRBJ1-5
v_gene: TRBV5-1
abundance: -
d_gene: -
CDR3aa: CASREGIDQPQHF
CDR3nt: TGCGCCAGCCGGGAAGGCATAGATCAGCCCCAGCATTTT

j_gene: TRBJ2-5
v_gene: TRBV4-1
abundance: -
d_gene: TRBD2
CDR3aa: CASSDLGGLAEETQYF
CDR3nt: TGCGCCAGCAGCGACCTTGGTGGACTAGCGGAAGAGACCCAGTACTTC

j_gene: TRBJ1-4
v_gene: TRBV5-6
abundance: -
d_gene: TRBD1
CDR3aa: CASSVTGVEWTNEKLFF
CDR3nt: TGTGCCAGCAGCGTGACAGGGGTTGAATGGACTAATGAAAAACTGTTTTTT

j_gene: TRBJ1-5
v_gene: TRBV5-5
abundance: -
d_gene: TRBD1
CDR3aa: CASSPRDRGLGPQHF
CDR3nt: TGTGCCAGCAGCCCGCGGGACAGGGGGCTGGGGCCCCAGCATTTT

j_gene: TRBJ2-7
v_gene: TRBV15
abundance: -
d_gene: TRBD1
CDR3aa: CATSARRQGPHEEQYF
CDR3nt: TGTGCCACCAGCGCCCGACGACAGGGACCGCACGAGGAGCAGTACTTC

j_gene: TRBJ1-1
v_gene: TRBV2
abundance: -
d_gene: TRBD1
CDR3aa: CASSRDREDTEAFF
CDR3nt: TGTGCCAGCAGCCGGGACAGGGAGGACACTGAAGCTTTCTTT

j_gene: TRBJ1-2
v_gene: TRBV10-3
abundance: -
d_gene: -
CDR3aa: CAISDQGKAHYGYTF
CDR3nt: TGTGCCATCAGTGATCAGGGGAAAGCCCACTATGGCTACACCTTC

j_gene: TRBJ2-5
v_gene: TRBV6-6
abundance: -
d_gene: TRBD2
CDR3aa: CASSYLAGGVETQYF
CDR3nt: TGTGCCAGCAGTTACCTAGCGGGAGGCGTAGAGACCCAGTACTTC

j_gene: TRBJ1-1
v_gene: TRBV11-3
abundance: -
d_gene: -
CDR3aa: CASSLGITEANTEAFF
CDR3nt: TGTGCCAGCAGCTTAGGCATTACAGAAGCGAACACTGAAGCTTTCTTT

j_gene: TRBJ1-6
v_gene: TRBV5-5
abundance: few
d_gene: TRBD1
CDR3aa: CASSLGGQGGSPLHF
CDR3nt: TGTGCCAGCAGCTTGGGTGGACAGGGAGGATCACCCCTCCACTTT

j_gene: TRBJ2-7
v_gene: TRBV6-5
abundance: few
d_gene: -
CDR3aa: CASISDRRDYEQYF
CDR3nt: TGTGCCAGCATCTCCGACAGAAGAGACTACGAGCAGTACTTC

j_gene: TRBJ2-6
v_gene: TRBV18
abundance: -
d_gene: TRBD1
CDR3aa: CASSPRDRGYSGANVLTF
CDR3nt: TGTGCCAGCTCACCCAGGGACAGGGGATACTCTGGGGCCAACGTCCTGACTTTC

j_gene: TRBJ1-6
v_gene: TRBV19
abundance: -
d_gene: -
CDR3aa: CASSIQGLDFNSPLHF
CDR3nt: TGTGCCAGTAGTATTCAGGGCCTAGATTTTAATTCACCCCTCCACTTT

j_gene: TRBJ2-7
v_gene: TRBV19
abundance: -
d_gene: TRBD1
CDR3aa: CASSGQGAGEQYF
CDR3nt: TGTGCCAGTAGTGGACAGGGGGCGGGAGAGCAGTACTTC

j_gene: TRBJ2-5
v_gene: TRBV6-5
abundance: -
d_gene: TRBD1
CDR3aa: CASRPLTGSAETQYF
CDR3nt: TGTGCCAGCAGGCCTCTGACAGGGTCTGCAGAGACCCAGTACTTC

j_gene: TRBJ1-1
v_gene: TRBV7-9
abundance: few
d_gene: -
CDR3aa: CASSSAGTEAFF
CDR3nt: TGTGCCAGCAGCTCGGCAGGGACTGAAGCTTTCTTT

j_gene: TRBJ2-7
v_gene: TRBV14
abundance: -
d_gene: -
CDR3aa: CASSPLARDEQYF
CDR3nt: TGTGCCAGCAGCCCGCTCGCCAGGGACGAGCAGTACTTC

j_gene: TRBJ1-2
v_gene: TRBV21-1
abundance: -
d_gene: -
CDR3aa: CASSKDPCRVGANYGYTF
CDR3nt: TGTGCCAGCAGCAAAGACCCGTGCAGGGTTGGAGCTAACTATGGCTACACCTTC

j_gene: TRBJ2-7
v_gene: TRBV7-9
abundance: -
d_gene: TRBD1
CDR3aa: CASSPRTGPYEQYF
CDR3nt: TGTGCCAGCAGCCCCCGGACAGGGCCATACGAGCAGTACTTC

j_gene: TRBJ2-7
v_gene: TRBV3-1/TRBV3-2
abundance: many
d_gene: -
CDR3aa: CASSQDSYSLTYEQYF
CDR3nt: TGTGCCAGCAGCCAAGATTCTTACAGCTTAACCTACGAGCAGTACTTC

j_gene: TRBJ1-2
v_gene: TRBV19
abundance: -
d_gene: TRBD1
CDR3aa: CASSTTGTAYGYTF
CDR3nt: TGTGCCAGTAGTACCACCGGGACAGCCTATGGCTACACCTTC

j_gene: TRBJ2-7
v_gene: TRBV10-3
abundance: -
d_gene: TRBD1
CDR3aa: CAISEKQGLREQYF
CDR3nt: TGTGCCATCAGTGAAAAACAGGGGCTTCGCGAGCAGTACTTC

j_gene: TRBJ2-7
v_gene: TRBV2
abundance: once
d_gene: TRBD2
CDR3aa: CASSEGGSGSYEQYF
CDR3nt: TGTGCCAGCAGTGAGGGAGGAAGCGGGAGCTACGAGCAGTACTTC

j_gene: TRBJ1-1
v_gene: TRBV7-9
abundance: -
d_gene: -
CDR3aa: CASSLNEGTNTEAFF
CDR3nt: TGTGCCAGCAGCTTAAATGAGGGCACGAACACTGAAGCTTTCTTT